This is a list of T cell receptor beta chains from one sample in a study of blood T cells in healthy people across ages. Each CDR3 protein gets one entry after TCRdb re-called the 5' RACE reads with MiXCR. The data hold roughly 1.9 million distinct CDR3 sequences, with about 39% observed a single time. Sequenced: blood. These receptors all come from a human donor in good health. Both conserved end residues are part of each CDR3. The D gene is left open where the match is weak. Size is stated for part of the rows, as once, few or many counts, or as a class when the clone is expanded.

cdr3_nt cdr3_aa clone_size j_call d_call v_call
TGTGCCAGCAGCGGTGAACATGGGGGCGATGAGCAGTTCTTC CASSGEHGGDEQFF few TRBJ2-1 NA TRBV12-3/TRBV12-4
TGCGCCAGCAGCCAAGACGGAAAAGGGAACTATGGCTACACCTTC CASSQDGKGNYGYTF NA TRBJ1-2 NA TRBV4-3
TGTGCCAGCAGCTGGAGGAGGAGGCGGGGGTACAATGAGCAGTTCTTC CASSWRRRRGYNEQFF NA TRBJ2-1 TRBD2 TRBV7-2
TGCAGTGCTAGACTCCCCGGGACAGGTAACACTGAAGCTTTCTTT CSARLPGTGNTEAFF few TRBJ1-1 TRBD1 TRBV20-1
TGTGCCAGCTCATCGGGGACCACAGGGACCTACGAGCAGTACTTC CASSSGTTGTYEQYF few TRBJ2-7 NA TRBV18
TGTGCCAGCAGCTACTACCATCAGCCCCAGCATTTT CASSYYHQPQHF NA TRBJ1-5 NA TRBV5-6
TGTGCCAGCAGTGACTCGAGGTTGGGAGGAAATGAGCAGTTCTTC CASSDSRLGGNEQFF NA TRBJ2-1 NA TRBV6-4
TGTGCCAGCAGTCTATATTTTGGGACAGGGGCCTCTTACGAGCAGTACTTC CASSLYFGTGASYEQYF NA TRBJ2-7 TRBD1 TRBV28
TGCAGTGCTAGAGATCAGGGACAGGGGGCCCCGTTCGCAGATACGCAGTATTTT CSARDQGQGAPFADTQYF NA TRBJ2-3 TRBD1 TRBV20-1
TGTGCCATCAGCCGGGCCGGGACCCCTAATGAAAAACTGTTTTTT CAISRAGTPNEKLFF NA TRBJ1-4 NA TRBV10-3
TGTGCCAGCAGTTTGGTGGGCTTTGAGGGCTACACCTTC CASSLVGFEGYTF NA TRBJ1-2 NA TRBV27
TGCAGTGCTAGGGTTTCGGCAGTCTATGGCTACACCTTC CSARVSAVYGYTF NA TRBJ1-2 NA TRBV20-1
TGCAGTGCTAGATTTCGAGGGGGCGGAAACACCATATATTTT CSARFRGGGNTIYF few TRBJ1-3 TRBD1 TRBV20-1
TGTGCCAGCTCACCATCAGGGAGGAATGAGCAGTTCTTC CASSPSGRNEQFF few TRBJ2-1 NA TRBV18
TGCAGCGTCGCTGGTTTTAAGGACGAGCAGTACTTC CSVAGFKDEQYF NA TRBJ2-7 NA TRBV29-1
TGTGCCAGCGGAACTAGCGAAACCTATAATGAGCAGTTCTTC CASGTSETYNEQFF once TRBJ2-1 TRBD2 TRBV25-1
TGTGCCTGGAGTGCTCGACAGAATTCACCCCTCCACTTT CAWSARQNSPLHF NA TRBJ1-6 NA TRBV30
TGTGCCAGCAGCCCCCGGGCAGGCTACTCCTACGAGCAGTACTTC CASSPRAGYSYEQYF NA TRBJ2-7 NA TRBV7-2
TGTGCCAGCAGCCCCGGGACAGGGGTAGCCACCGGGGAGCTGTTTTTT CASSPGTGVATGELFF few TRBJ2-2 TRBD1 TRBV7-2
TGCAGTGTTAAAGCGGGGGTGGACGGCTACACCTTC CSVKAGVDGYTF few TRBJ1-2 NA TRBV20-1
TGTGCCAGCAGCTTACTAGACAGCCTAGCCAAAAACATTCAGTACTTC CASSLLDSLAKNIQYF few TRBJ2-4 NA TRBV7-9
TGTGCCACCAGTGACAGCCTCTTACACCCCTACAATGAGCAGTTCTTC CATSDSLLHPYNEQFF NA TRBJ2-1 NA TRBV24-1
TGTGCCAGCAGCTTACTACACGGAGACTATGGCTACACCTTC CASSLLHGDYGYTF few TRBJ1-2 NA TRBV7-2
TGCAGCGTTGAAACAGTCTACGAGCAGTTCTTC CSVETVYEQFF NA TRBJ2-1 NA TRBV29-1
TGTGCCAGCAGTCTACAGGGGGCGGGCGTCACAGATACGCAGTATTTT CASSLQGAGVTDTQYF once TRBJ2-3 TRBD1 TRBV12-3/TRBV12-4
TGTGCCAGTCGCCGGGACAGCTATTCTCCTGATAGCAATCAGCCCCAGCATTTT CASRRDSYSPDSNQPQHF NA TRBJ1-5 TRBD1 TRBV6-1
TGCAGCGTTGCGGGTTTCCAAGAGACCCAGTACTTC CSVAGFQETQYF many TRBJ2-5 NA TRBV29-1
TGTGCCAGCAGTTTATCGGGACAGTTAGGCAAGAACACTGAAGCTTTCTTT CASSLSGQLGKNTEAFF few TRBJ1-1 TRBD1 TRBV28
TGTGCCAGTAGTCCCACGGAGGAGACCCAGTACTTC CASSPTEETQYF few TRBJ2-5 NA TRBV5-1
TGTGCCAGCAGCTGGGGTTTAGTGTCACCCCTCCACTTT CASSWGLVSPLHF few TRBJ1-6 NA TRBV7-9
TGCAGCGTTGGGTGGCAGGGAGGGGGCAACGAGCAGTTCTTC CSVGWQGGGNEQFF NA TRBJ2-1 NA TRBV29-1
TGCGCCAGCAGCTTGGAAGGACAGAATCAGCCCCAGCATTTT CASSLEGQNQPQHF few TRBJ1-5 NA TRBV5-1
TGTGCCACAGACATACAGCGGGAGACCCAGTACTTC CATDIQRETQYF NA TRBJ2-5 NA TRBV7-9
TGTGCCAGCAGTAGCCGGGGACAGGGAAAAAATGAGCAGTTCTTC CASSSRGQGKNEQFF NA TRBJ2-1 TRBD1 TRBV6-2/TRBV6-3
TGTGCCAGCAGCTGGGCTACGGGGGCCCAAAGCACAGATACGCAGTATTTT CASSWATGAQSTDTQYF NA TRBJ2-3 NA TRBV9
TGCGCCAGCAGCCCGAGGGGGCAGGGGCATGGCTACACCTTC CASSPRGQGHGYTF few TRBJ1-2 TRBD1 TRBV5-1
TGCAGTCCTAGGGCTAGCGGGGGGCAAGAGACCCAGTACTTC CSPRASGGQETQYF NA TRBJ2-5 TRBD2 TRBV20-1
TGCAGTGCTTGGTCTGCCTACAGTGAGCAGTTCTTC CSAWSAYSEQFF NA TRBJ2-1 NA TRBV20-1
TGTGCCAGCAGCACTAACCTGGAGGGGGCTCAGGGTCAGCCCCAGCATTTT CASSTNLEGAQGQPQHF NA TRBJ1-5 NA TRBV21-1
TGTGCCAGCAGCTTGATCATTCTCCCCTACAATGAGCAGTTCTTC CASSLIILPYNEQFF NA TRBJ2-1 NA TRBV6-2/TRBV6-3
TGCGCCAGCGCCACTAGCGGGGGCTCCTACGAGCAGTACTTC CASATSGGSYEQYF NA TRBJ2-7 TRBD2 TRBV5-1
TGCAGTGCTAGTCGAGTGGGAGCTATGGGCAATCAGCCCCAGCATTTT CSASRVGAMGNQPQHF NA TRBJ1-5 NA TRBV20-1
TGTGCCATCAGTGAGTTGGACAGTCGAGAGACCCAGTACTTC CAISELDSRETQYF NA TRBJ2-5 NA TRBV10-3
TGTGCCAGCAGCGTAGCCGGGATTCCAAACAGCGGCAATGAGCAGTTCTTC CASSVAGIPNSGNEQFF NA TRBJ2-1 NA TRBV9
TGTGCCAGCAGCTTAGTACACTCGGGACAGAACTATGGCTACACCTTC CASSLVHSGQNYGYTF NA TRBJ1-2 TRBD1 TRBV7-9
TGCAGCGTTCAGGGGTCGGGCTCCGAGCAGTACTTC CSVQGSGSEQYF few TRBJ2-7 NA TRBV29-1
TGCAGTGCTAGAGATACCGGGACTTATGAAGCTTTCTTT CSARDTGTYEAFF NA TRBJ1-1 NA TRBV20-1
TGTGCCAGCAGCGTTCTGTCTCCGGGGACAAACACTGAAGCTTTCTTT CASSVLSPGTNTEAFF NA TRBJ1-1 NA TRBV9
TGCAGCGTTGGGATGGGGGCTAGCACAGATACGCAGTATTTT CSVGMGASTDTQYF NA TRBJ2-3 NA TRBV29-1
TGCAGCAGAGCGGGTGGAGATACGCAGTATTTT CSRAGGDTQYF many TRBJ2-3 NA TRBV29-1
TGCGCCAGCAGAAAGACCGGGACAGGACCCTACAATGAGCAGTTCTTC CASRKTGTGPYNEQFF NA TRBJ2-1 TRBD1 TRBV5-1